These 8 T cell receptor beta chains came from one sample sequenced in a study of identical twins. TCRdb redid the calling of the 5' RACE reads with MiXCR, one entry per CDR3 protein. The data hold 350,000 to 450,000 distinct CDR3 sequences, with 18% observed a single time. Sequenced input: naive T cells sorted from blood. The receptors originated from a man aged 45-65 years in good health.

The rearrangement uses TRBV25-1 and TRBJ1-2, with D possibly TRBD1 on 6 matching bases. The CDR3 extends over 13 amino acids. Trimming took 8 bases from V and 5 from J, leaving 15 bases between them. Per the germline V gene, CDR1 is MGHDK and CDR2 is SYGVNS. CDR3 in amino acids: CASQSGAEYGYTF. The CDR3 bases are TGTGCCAGCCAGTCGGGGGCTGAGTATGGCTACACCTTC.

The chain is built from TRBV10-2 and TRBJ1-2; D gene ambiguous. Germline V gives CDR1 WSHSY, CDR2 SAAADI. Deletions cut 6 bases from V and 2 bases from J, with 7 bases between. The CDR3 is 12 residues long. CDR3 sequence (DNA): TGCGCCAGCAGAGCTAAAAACTATGGCTACACCTTC. It specifies CASRAKNYGYTF.

The CDR3 coding sequence is TGTGCCAGCAGTAACCAACCACTGCGGGGGTACTACAATGAGCAGTTCTTC. It yields the protein CASSNQPLRGYYNEQFF. The rearrangement links TRBV27 to TRBJ2-1; 7 bases are shared with TRBD2. Looked up from germline, CDR1 is MNHEY and CDR2 is SMNVEV (reference sequence). The CDR3 is 17 residues long. V was clipped by 5 bases and J by 3 bases; unmatched bases: 13.

The rearrangement joins TRBV20-1 to TRBJ2-5; the match to TRBD2 covers 7 bases. From germline, CDR1 is DFQATT and CDR2 SNEGSKA (reference sequence). V lost 3 bases, J lost 7 bases, and 14 bases stayed unmatched. This CDR3 is 15 amino acids long. CDR3 nucleotide sequence: TGCAGTGCTAGGAAGCGGGGTTCTGCCGAGGGGACCCAGTACTTC. Translation gives CSARKRGSAEGTQYF.

This clonotype was seen repeatedly, ten times or more. One junction end disagrees with the germline gene, perhaps due to a read error. The chain has TRBV4-1 and TRBJ2-1; 10 nucleotides agree with TRBD2. From germline, CDR1 is MGHRA and CDR2 YSYEKL. The CDR3 consists of 15 residues. The DNA for the CDR3 is TGTGCCAGCAGCCAAGGACTAGCGGCCTACAATGAGCAGTTCTTC. Translation gives CASSQGLAAYNEQFF.

This clonotype has ten or more counts. This chain joins TRBV9 and TRBJ1-6; D unclear. The CDR3 length is 14 residues. V shed 0 bases and J shed 13 bases, with 14 bases lying between them. The V gene's germline CDR1 is SGDLS and CDR2 YYNGEE. Written as DNA, the CDR3 is TGTGCCAGCAGCGTAGGAACCACAGCCGTCCCCCTCCACTTT. Its translation: CASSVGTTAVPLHF.

This clonotype was counted between two and nine times. The CDR3 coding sequence is TGCGCCAGCAGGGGAGTCTTATCTGGAAACACCATATATTTT. The encoded protein is CASRGVLSGNTIYF. V is TRBV5-1 and J is TRBJ1-3; no clear D. This CDR3 contains 14 residues. Trimming pared 5 bases from V and 1 base from J, leaving 10 bases between. Per germline, CDR1 SGHRS and CDR2 YFSETQ. The variable domain in full, completed from reference TRBV5-1 and TRBJ1-3, reads KAGVTQTPRYLIKTRGQQVTLSCSPISGHRSVSWYQQTPGQGLQFLFEYFSETQRNKGNFPGRFSGRQFSNSRSEMNVSTLELGDSALYLCASRGVLSGNTIYFGEGSWLTVV.

The table lists this clonotype with a few counts. This chain uses TRBV10-3 with TRBJ1-1, with D unclear. The V gene's germline CDR1 is ENHRY and CDR2 SYGVKD. There are 11 residues in the CDR3. DNA of the CDR3: TGTGACCTCGGGAGGGCGGCTGAAGCTTTCTTT. It is translated as CDLGRAAEAFF.